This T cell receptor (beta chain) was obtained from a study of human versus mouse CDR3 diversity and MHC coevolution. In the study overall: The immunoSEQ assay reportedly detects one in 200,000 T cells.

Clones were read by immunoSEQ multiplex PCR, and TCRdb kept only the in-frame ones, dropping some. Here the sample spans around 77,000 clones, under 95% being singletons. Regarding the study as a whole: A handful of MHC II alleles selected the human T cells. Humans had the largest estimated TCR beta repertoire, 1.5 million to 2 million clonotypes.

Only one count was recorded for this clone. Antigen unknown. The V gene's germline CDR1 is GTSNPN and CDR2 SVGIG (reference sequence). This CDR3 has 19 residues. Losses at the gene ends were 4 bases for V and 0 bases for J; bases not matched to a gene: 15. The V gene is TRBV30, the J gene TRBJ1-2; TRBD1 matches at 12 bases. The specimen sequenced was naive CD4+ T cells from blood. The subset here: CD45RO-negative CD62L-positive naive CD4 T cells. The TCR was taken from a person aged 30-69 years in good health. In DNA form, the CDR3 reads TGTGCCTGGAAACCGGGACAGGGGGCTTGGGGGACAGCTAACTATGGCTACACCTTC. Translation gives CAWKPGQGAWGTANYGYTF.